Below, 20 T cell receptor beta chains from the same sample are listed, as sequenced in a study of blood T cell repertoires in COVID-19. Produced via immunoSEQ multiplex PCR; TCRdb's table is partial and in-frame only. The table has roughly 150,000 clones, approximately 92% seen once; the top ten hold more than 14%. Specimen: peripheral blood. The receptors stem from a woman in her forties with acute or convalescent COVID-19.

The genes are TRBV5-1 and TRBJ2-7; 8 nucleotides align to TRBD1. Germline values: CDR1 SGHRS, CDR2 YFSETQ. The CDR3 is 14 amino acids. J gave up 7 bases and V 4 bases, and 10 bases lay outside the gene matches. The CDR3 is CASSRSGQVGEQYF. The DNA of the CDR3 is TGCGCCAGCAGCCGATCGGGACAGGTGGGGGAGCAGTACTTC.

CDR3 region: CASSETGVNSPLHF. The CDR3 DNA reads TGTGCCAGTAGTGAGACAGGGGTTAATTCACCCCTCCACTTT. V gene TRBV19 combines with J gene TRBJ1-6; 8 nucleotides align to TRBD1. V lost 5 bases and J lost 6; bases outside the gene matches: 3. The CDR3 consists of 14 residues. Germline V gives CDR1 LNHDA, CDR2 SQIVND (reference sequence).

DNA of the CDR3: TGTGCCAGTAGTACCCCAGGGGACGGTCAGCCCCAGCATTTT. As protein: CASSTPGDGQPQHF. The rearrangement joins TRBV19 to TRBJ1-5; maybe TRBD1 (6 bases). Germline loops: CDR1 LNHDA, CDR2 SQIVND (reference sequence). V gave up 4 bases and J gave up 6 bases, with 13 bases separating them. The CDR3 is 14 residues long.

This clone appeared once. This sequence joins TRBV20-1 and TRBJ1-2; D perhaps matches TRBD1 (6 bases). Trimming stripped 3 bases from V and 3 bases from J, with 14 bases between. Per the germline V gene, CDR1 is DFQATT and CDR2 is SNEGSKA (reference sequence). The CDR3 extends over 14 amino acids. Here the CDR3 DNA reads TGCAGTGCTAGTCTTTCAGGGGTTGACTATGGCTACACCTTC. It is translated as CSASLSGVDYGYTF.

The V gene is TRBV9, the J gene TRBJ2-3; 10 bases line up with TRBD2. The CDR3 sequence is 18 residues long. CDR1 and CDR2 from the germline V gene are SGDLS and YYNGEE. Trimming cost V 3 bases and J 2 bases; bases outside gene matches: 12. The CDR3 protein is CASSGRAIAGGTTDTQYF. CDR3 nucleotide sequence: TGTGCCAGCAGCGGGCGGGCCATAGCGGGAGGAACCACAGATACGCAGTATTTT.

The V call is TRBV5-1, the J call TRBJ2-1; 9 bases map to TRBD2. The J segment lost 2 bases and the V segment lost 4 bases, leaving 4 bases of the junction unmatched. The CDR3 spans 15 residues. Germline CDR1 is SGHRS and CDR2 is YFSETQ. CDR3 protein: CASSVAGVAYNEQFF. CDR3 DNA sequence: TGCGCCAGCAGCGTAGCGGGGGTTGCCTACAATGAGCAGTTCTTC.

This clone has just one count. This chain uses TRBV19 with TRBJ1-6, with 8 bases aligning to TRBD1. Germline CDR1 LNHDA, CDR2 SQIVND (reference sequence). The CDR3 is made up of 15 amino acids. With V trimmed by 5 bases and J by 7 bases, 7 bases remained unmatched. The CDR3 nucleotides are TGTGCCAGTAGTCCCGCCCGGGACAGGAATTCACCCCTCCACTTT. Its translation: CASSPARDRNSPLHF.

The chain links TRBV27 to TRBJ2-2; 8 nucleotides match TRBD1. This CDR3 spans 18 amino acids. Unmatched junction bases numbered 9, after V lost 0 bases and J lost 3 bases. Germline CDR1 is MNHEY and CDR2 is SMNVEV (reference sequence). The CDR3 here is CASSLSIRRTGYTGELFF. The CDR3 nucleotides are TGTGCCAGCAGTTTATCGATACGACGGACAGGGTACACCGGGGAGCTGTTTTTT.

V gene TRBV4-1 combines with J gene TRBJ2-3, with D unclear. Germline V gene sequence: CDR1 MGHRA, CDR2 YSYEKL. With 1 base removed from V and 0 bases from J, the gap between germline ends came to 11 bases. The CDR3 totals 16 residues. The DNA of the CDR3 is TGCGCCAGCAGCCAAGGTGTCCCCCTTAGCACAGATACGCAGTATTTT. This sequence encodes CASSQGVPLSTDTQYF.

The rearrangement joins TRBV9 to TRBJ1-2; no firm D call. Trimming cost V 3 bases and J 4 bases, with 13 bases left between them. The V gene's germline CDR1 is SGDLS and CDR2 YYNGEE. This CDR3 region has 14 residues. CDR3 protein: CASSGNSGIYGYTF. The CDR3 DNA reads TGTGCCAGCAGCGGTAACAGTGGAATCTATGGCTACACCTTC.

This chain joins TRBV27 and TRBJ2-5, with D possibly being TRBD2 (6 bases). Germline CDR1 reads MNHEY; CDR2 reads SMNVEV (reference sequence). Trimming removed 3 bases from V and 2 bases from J, with 22 bases in between. The CDR3 is 18 residues long. The CDR3 DNA reads as TGTGCCAGCAGTTTCTATGGGGGAGGAGGGAATCTACAAGAGACCCAGTACTTC. Encoded protein: CASSFYGGGGNLQETQYF.

The CDR3 sequence: CASSYRLVAPSDTQYF. CDR3 DNA: TGTGCCAGCAGTTACCGATTGGTTGCCCCCAGTGATACGCAGTATTTT. The rearrangement uses TRBV6-5 and TRBJ2-3; D gene uncertain. Deletions cut 2 bases from V and 6 bases from J, with 18 bases between. The CDR3 contains 16 residues. Germline CDR1 MNHEY, CDR2 SVGAGI.

The J gene is TRBJ1-5, the V gene TRBV5-8; TRBD1 matches at 10 bases. With V trimmed by 4 bases and J by 9 bases, 7 bases remained unmatched. The CDR3 totals 14 residues. Germline CDR1 and CDR2: SGHTS and YDEGEE. CDR3: CASSRDRGFRPQHF. CDR3 DNA: TGTGCCAGCAGCCGGGACAGGGGATTCCGGCCCCAGCATTTT.

The chain has TRBV12-3 or TRBV12-4 and TRBJ2-7; possible D gene TRBD2, 5 bases. V lost 8 bases and J 4 bases, leaving 12 bases between the germline ends. This CDR3 is built from 12 residues. The CDR3 spells CASCLRGYEQYF. The CDR3 DNA follows: TGTGCCAGCTGCCTACGGGGTTACGAGCAGTACTTC.

V and J are TRBV7-6 and TRBJ1-5, with D unclear. Germline V CDR1 and CDR2: SGHVS, FNYEAQ. This CDR3 spans 14 amino acids. V was pared by 1 base and J by 0 bases, with 4 bases between. As DNA, the CDR3 is TGTGCCAGCAGCTTAGGTTATAGCAATCAGCCCCAGCATTTT. This gives the protein CASSLGYSNQPQHF. The full variable domain, completed using reference TRBV7-6 and TRBJ1-5, is GAGVSQSPRYKVTKRGQDVALRCDPISGHVSLYWYRQALGQGPEFLTYFNYEAQQDKSGLPNDRFSAERPEGSISTLTIQRTEQRDSAMYRCASSLGYSNQPQHFGDGTRLSIL.

The chain links TRBV6-4 to TRBJ2-3; maybe TRBD2 (6 bases). Trimming removed 5 bases from V and 4 bases from J, with 13 bases in between. CDR3 size: 14 residues. Germline V CDR1 and CDR2: MRHNA, SNTAGT. The CDR3 DNA reads as TGTGCCAGCAGTCCCTTCGGGGGTTCAGATACGCAGTATTTT. As protein: CASSPFGGSDTQYF.

The chain couples TRBV5-6 to TRBJ2-7; D call uncertain. The CDR3 extends over 12 amino acids. Germline V gene data show CDR1 as SGHDT and CDR2 as YYEEEE. V was clipped by 0 bases and J by 7 bases, with 8 bases between them. CDR3 sequence (DNA): TGTGCCAGCAGCTTGGTTACGCGGGAGCAGTACTTC. This gives the protein CASSLVTREQYF.

The CDR3 reads CASSQPEVVTNEKLFF. CDR3 bases: TGCGCCAGCAGCCAGCCCGAGGTAGTCACTAATGAAAAACTGTTTTTT. The chain joins TRBV4-1 to TRBJ1-4; D unclear. Germline V gene data show CDR1 as MGHRA and CDR2 as YSYEKL. The V end was cut by 3 bases, the J end by 2 bases, with 13 bases between. This CDR3 spans 16 amino acids.

The rearrangement joins TRBV3-1 (or the pseudogene TRBV3-2) to TRBJ2-2, with D possibly TRBD2 on 6 matching bases. V was cut by 4 bases and J by 5 bases, with 17 bases left in between. Germline assignment: CDR1 LGHDT and CDR2 YNNKEL (reference sequence). The CDR3 has 16 amino acids. The CDR3: CASSPTGTRTTGELFF. The CDR3 coding sequence is TGTGCCAGCAGCCCCACCGGGACTCGTACTACCGGGGAGCTGTTTTTT.

The V call is TRBV6-6, the J call TRBJ2-1, with 11 bases aligning to TRBD2. CDR3 length equals 15 residues. V was clipped by 6 bases and J by 7 bases; unmatched bases: 8. In germline, CDR1 is MNHNY, CDR2 SVGAGI (reference sequence). This CDR3 reads CASRGSGRALNEQFF. The CDR3 DNA reads TGTGCCAGCAGGGGTAGCGGGAGGGCTTTAAATGAGCAGTTCTTC.